This passage covers 5 T cell receptor beta chains from one sample sequenced in a study of cytomegalovirus exposure and HLA in healthy donors. Primers included in the PCR were 60 Vbeta and 13 Jbeta primers. Sequencing used immunoSEQ multiplex PCR; TCRdb keeps in-frame clones, though not all of them. The data contain roughly 170,000 clones, about 83% of them singletons. Sequenced sample: PBMCs. These receptors were obtained from a girl aged 5 to 17 in good health and CMV-seropositive.

J is TRBJ1-6 and V is TRBV11-3, with 7 bases identical to TRBD1. CDR1 is SGHNT and CDR2 is YENEEA in the germline V gene. The ends lost 5 bases at V and 6 bases at J; junction bases unmatched: 10. This CDR3 spans 16 amino acids. The CDR3 DNA follows: TGTGCCAGCAGCCCCCGGGCCACAGGGGCTAATTCACCCCTCCACTTT. It specifies CASSPRATGANSPLHF.

Points on this clone: Other DNA sequences within the sample encode an identical CDR3. The CDR3 sequence is CASSIDRGNTEAFF. CDR3 coding DNA: TGTGCCAGTAGTATAGATCGGGGGAACACTGAAGCTTTCTTT. The J gene is TRBJ1-1, the V gene TRBV19, with no clear D. CDR1 is LNHDA, CDR2 SQIVND, per germline (reference sequence). The CDR3 length is 14 residues. The V and J ends lost 0 bases and 1 base respectively, with 6 bases between them.

The rearrangement uses TRBV21-1 and TRBJ1-1. TRBV21-1 is a pseudogene segment. The CDR3 contains 16 residues. In DNA form, the CDR3 reads TGTGCCAGCAGCAACCCAGTGAGGGCTGAGGGCACTGAAGCTTTCTTT. Protein sequence: CASSNPVRAEGTEAFF.

The rearrangement links TRBV7-8 to TRBJ1-1; 7 positions agree with TRBD1. J gave up 4 bases and V 0 bases, and 17 bases lay outside the gene matches. The CDR3 sequence is 19 residues long. Germline V gene data show CDR1 as SGHVS and CDR2 as FQNEAQ. The CDR3 reads CASSLAGQVDSGWGTEAFF. CDR3 sequence (DNA): TGTGCCAGCAGCTTAGCCGGACAGGTGGATTCGGGGTGGGGCACTGAAGCTTTCTTT. Full variable domain (outside the CDR3, taken from reference TRBV7-8 and TRBJ1-1): GAGVSQSPRYKVAKRGQDVALRCDPISGHVSLFWYQQALGQGPEFLTYFQNEAQLDKSGLPSDRFFAERPEGSVSTLKIQRTQQEDSAVYLCASSLAGQVDSGWGTEAFFGQGTRLTVV.

The V gene is TRBV6-6, the J gene TRBJ2-7, with 10 bases aligning to TRBD1. V was clipped by 5 bases and J by 4 bases; unmatched bases: 5. Germline assignment: CDR1 MNHNY and CDR2 SVGAGI (reference sequence). The CDR3 is 14 residues long. CDR3 DNA: TGTGCCAGCAGTCTTGACAGGGGGCGATACGAGCAGTACTTC. It specifies CASSLDRGRYEQYF.